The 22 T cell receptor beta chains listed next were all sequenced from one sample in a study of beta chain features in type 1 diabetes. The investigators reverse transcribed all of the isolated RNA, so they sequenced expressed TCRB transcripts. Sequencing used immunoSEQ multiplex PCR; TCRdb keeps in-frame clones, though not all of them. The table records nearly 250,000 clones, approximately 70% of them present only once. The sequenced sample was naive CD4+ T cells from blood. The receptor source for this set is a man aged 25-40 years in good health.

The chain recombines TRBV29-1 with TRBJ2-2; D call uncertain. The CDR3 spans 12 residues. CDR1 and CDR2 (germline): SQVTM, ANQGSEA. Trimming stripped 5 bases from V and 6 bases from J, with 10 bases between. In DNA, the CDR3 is TGCAGCGTTCGTACTCCTCCCGGGGAGCTGTTTTTT. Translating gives CSVRTPPGELFF.

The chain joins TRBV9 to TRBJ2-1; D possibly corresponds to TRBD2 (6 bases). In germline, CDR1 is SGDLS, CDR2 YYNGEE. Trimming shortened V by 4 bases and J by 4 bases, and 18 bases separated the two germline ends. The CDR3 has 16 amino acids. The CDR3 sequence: CASSPRRASVYNEQFF. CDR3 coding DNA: TGTGCCAGCAGCCCCCGCCGGGCTAGCGTTTACAATGAGCAGTTCTTC.

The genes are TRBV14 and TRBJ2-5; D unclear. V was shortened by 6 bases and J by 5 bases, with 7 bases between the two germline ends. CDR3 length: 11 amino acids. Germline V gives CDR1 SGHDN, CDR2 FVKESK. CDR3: CASRPQETQYF. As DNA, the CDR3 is TGTGCCAGCAGACCCCAGGAGACCCAGTACTTC.

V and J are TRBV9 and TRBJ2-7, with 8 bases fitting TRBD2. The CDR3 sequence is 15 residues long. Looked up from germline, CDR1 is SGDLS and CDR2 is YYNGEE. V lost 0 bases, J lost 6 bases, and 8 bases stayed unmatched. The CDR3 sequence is CASSVGASGRSEQYF. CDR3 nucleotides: TGTGCCAGCAGCGTAGGTGCTAGCGGGCGATCCGAGCAGTACTTC.

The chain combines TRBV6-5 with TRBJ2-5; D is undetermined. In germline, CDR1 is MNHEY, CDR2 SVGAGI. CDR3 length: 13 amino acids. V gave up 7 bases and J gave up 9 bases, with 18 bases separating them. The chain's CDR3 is CASNRIPGEAQYF. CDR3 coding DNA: TGTGCCAGCAATCGTATCCCCGGCGAAGCCCAGTACTTC.

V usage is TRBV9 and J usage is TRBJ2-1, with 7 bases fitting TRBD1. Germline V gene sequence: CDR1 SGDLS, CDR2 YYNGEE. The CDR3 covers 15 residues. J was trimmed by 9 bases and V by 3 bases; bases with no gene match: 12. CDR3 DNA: TGTGCCAGCAGCGGAATATCCCAGACAGGGTCTGAGCAGTTCTTC. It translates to CASSGISQTGSEQFF.

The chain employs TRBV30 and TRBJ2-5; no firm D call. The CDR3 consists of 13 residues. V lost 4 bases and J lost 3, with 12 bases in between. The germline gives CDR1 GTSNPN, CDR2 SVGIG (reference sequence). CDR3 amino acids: CAWNFLREETQYF. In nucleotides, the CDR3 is TGTGCCTGGAATTTCCTCCGGGAAGAGACCCAGTACTTC.

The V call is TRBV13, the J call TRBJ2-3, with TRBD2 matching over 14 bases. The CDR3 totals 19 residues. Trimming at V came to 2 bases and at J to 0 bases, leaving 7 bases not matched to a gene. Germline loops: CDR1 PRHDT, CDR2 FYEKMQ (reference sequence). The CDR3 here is CASSLRRLAGGPSTDTQYF. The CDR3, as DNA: TGTGCCAGCAGCTTAAGGAGACTAGCGGGAGGGCCCAGCACAGATACGCAGTATTTT.

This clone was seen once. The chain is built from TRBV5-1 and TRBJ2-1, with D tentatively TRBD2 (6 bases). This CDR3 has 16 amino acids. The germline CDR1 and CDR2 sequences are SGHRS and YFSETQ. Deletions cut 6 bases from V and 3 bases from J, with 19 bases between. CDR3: CASTRTGVTLYNEQFF. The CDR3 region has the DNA TGCGCCAGCACCCGCACGGGGGTAACCCTCTACAATGAGCAGTTCTTC. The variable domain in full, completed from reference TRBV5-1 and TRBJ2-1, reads KAGVTQTPRYLIKTRGQQVTLSCSPISGHRSVSWYQQTPGQGLQFLFEYFSETQRNKGNFPGRFSGRQFSNSRSEMNVSTLELGDSALYLCASTRTGVTLYNEQFFGPGTRLTVL.

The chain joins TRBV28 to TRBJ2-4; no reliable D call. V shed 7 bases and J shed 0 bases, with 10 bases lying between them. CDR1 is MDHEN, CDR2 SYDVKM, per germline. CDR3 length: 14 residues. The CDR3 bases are TGTGCCAGCATGACACCGACAGCCAAAAACATTCAGTACTTC. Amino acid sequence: CASMTPTAKNIQYF. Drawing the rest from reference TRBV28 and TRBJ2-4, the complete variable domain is DVKVTQSSRYLVKRTGEKVFLECVQDMDHENMFWYRQDPGLGLRLIYFSYDVKMKEKGDIPEGYSVSREKKERFSLILESASTNQTSMYLCASMTPTAKNIQYFGAGTRLSVL.

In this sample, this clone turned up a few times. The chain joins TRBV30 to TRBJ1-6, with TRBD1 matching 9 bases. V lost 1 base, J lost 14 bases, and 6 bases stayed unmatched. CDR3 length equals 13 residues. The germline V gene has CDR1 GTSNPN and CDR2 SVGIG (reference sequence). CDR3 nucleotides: TGTGCCTGGAGTGGACAGGGGGTTAAGGCCCTCCACTTT. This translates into CAWSGQGVKALHF.

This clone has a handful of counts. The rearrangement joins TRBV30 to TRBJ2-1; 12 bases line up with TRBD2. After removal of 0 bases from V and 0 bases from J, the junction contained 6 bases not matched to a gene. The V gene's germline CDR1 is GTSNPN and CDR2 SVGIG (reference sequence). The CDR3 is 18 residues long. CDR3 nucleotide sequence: TGTGCCTGGAGTGTACGACTAGCGGGGGCCCGCTCCTACAATGAGCAGTTCTTC. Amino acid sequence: CAWSVRLAGARSYNEQFF.

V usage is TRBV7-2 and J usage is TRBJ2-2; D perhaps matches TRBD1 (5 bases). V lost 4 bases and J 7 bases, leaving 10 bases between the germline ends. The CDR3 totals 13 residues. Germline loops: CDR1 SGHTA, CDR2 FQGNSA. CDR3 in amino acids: CASSSLTDGELFF. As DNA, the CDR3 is TGTGCCAGCAGCTCTTTGACAGACGGGGAGCTGTTTTTT.

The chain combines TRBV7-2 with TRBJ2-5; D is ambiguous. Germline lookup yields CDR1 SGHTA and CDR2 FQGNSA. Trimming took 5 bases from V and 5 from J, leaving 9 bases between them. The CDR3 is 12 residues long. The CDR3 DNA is TGTGCCAGCAGCGTTAACGGGGAGACCCAGTACTTC. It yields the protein CASSVNGETQYF.

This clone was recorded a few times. This CDR3 reads CSVVTGPFDYEQYF. In nucleotides, the CDR3 is TGCAGCGTTGTGACAGGGCCCTTCGACTACGAGCAGTACTTC. The chain links TRBV29-1 to TRBJ2-7; TRBD1 agrees at 7 bases. The J segment lost 3 bases and the V segment lost 4 bases, leaving 9 bases of the junction unmatched. Germline values: CDR1 SQVTM, CDR2 ANQGSEA. This CDR3 has 14 residues.

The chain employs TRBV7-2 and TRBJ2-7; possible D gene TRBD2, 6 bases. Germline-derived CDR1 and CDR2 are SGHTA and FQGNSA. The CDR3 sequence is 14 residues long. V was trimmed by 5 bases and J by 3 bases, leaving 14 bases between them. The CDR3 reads CASSNRDFYYEQYF. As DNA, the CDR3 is TGTGCCAGCAGCAACCGGGACTTCTACTACGAGCAGTACTTC.

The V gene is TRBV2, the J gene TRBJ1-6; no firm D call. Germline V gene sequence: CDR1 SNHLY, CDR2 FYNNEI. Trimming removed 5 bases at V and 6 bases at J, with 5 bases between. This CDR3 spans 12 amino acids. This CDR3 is CASSLGNSPLHF. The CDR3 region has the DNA TGTGCCAGCAGTTTAGGTAATTCACCCCTCCACTTT.

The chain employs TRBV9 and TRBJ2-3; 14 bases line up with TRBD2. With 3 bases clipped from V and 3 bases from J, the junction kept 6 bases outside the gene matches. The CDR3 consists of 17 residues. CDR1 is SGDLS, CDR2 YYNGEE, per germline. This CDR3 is CASSARLAGGWTDTQYF. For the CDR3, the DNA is TGTGCCAGCAGCGCTAGACTAGCGGGAGGGTGGACAGATACGCAGTATTTT.

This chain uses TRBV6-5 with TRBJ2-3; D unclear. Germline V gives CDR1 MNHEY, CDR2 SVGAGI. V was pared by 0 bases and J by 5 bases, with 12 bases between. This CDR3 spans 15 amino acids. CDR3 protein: CASSYSRPPGDTQYF. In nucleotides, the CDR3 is TGTGCCAGCAGTTACTCGAGGCCACCGGGAGATACGCAGTATTTT.

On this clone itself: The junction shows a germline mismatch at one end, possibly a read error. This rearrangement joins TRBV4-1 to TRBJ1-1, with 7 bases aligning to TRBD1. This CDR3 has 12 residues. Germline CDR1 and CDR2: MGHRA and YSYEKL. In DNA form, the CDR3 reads TGCGCCAGCAGCCAACTAAGGGACAGAATCGAGTTT. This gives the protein CASSQLRDRIEF.

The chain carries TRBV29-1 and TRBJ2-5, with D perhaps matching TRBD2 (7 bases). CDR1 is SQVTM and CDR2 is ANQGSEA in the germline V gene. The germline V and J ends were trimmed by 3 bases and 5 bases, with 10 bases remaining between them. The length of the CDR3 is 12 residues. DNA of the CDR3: TGCAGCGTTGAGGCGGGGGCGGAGACCCAGTACTTC. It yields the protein CSVEAGAETQYF.

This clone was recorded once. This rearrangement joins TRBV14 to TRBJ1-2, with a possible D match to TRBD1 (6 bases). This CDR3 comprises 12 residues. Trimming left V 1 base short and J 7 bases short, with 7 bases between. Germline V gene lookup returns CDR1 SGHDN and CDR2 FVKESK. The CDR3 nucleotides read TGTGCCAGCAGCCAAGGACAGGCTGGCTACACCTTC. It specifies CASSQGQAGYTF.